This TCR beta chain stems from a study of T cell responses to AZD1222 COVID-19 vaccine (dated by TCRdb to the early 2020s). With respect to the entire study: TCR sequencing covered some 240 trial participants: approximately 200 given two doses of AZD1222 and about 26 given two doses of MenACWY control vaccine. Trial participants were enrolled by age into subgroups of 18-55, 56-69 and 70-plus years, and 148, 28 and 57 TCR-sequenced participants, respectively, were included in these subgroups. Beyond this particular receptor, the publication reports: A significant rise in spike-specific TCR breadth and depth was observed after two AZD1222 doses relative to day 0 and relative to MenACWY recipients. Because no samples from the day 14 peak response were available, repertoires could be characterized only after the peak T cell response. Participants were mostly white British and included more females than males, and it was suggested by the authors that clonal diversity may have been underestimated. Vaccine-associated CD4 TCRs spanned the whole spike protein, with dominant responses in regions 160-218 and 743-854. Nearly half of unique spike-specific TCRs reportedly recognized epitopes outside regions mutated in the B.1.351 and B.1.1.7 variants. Only five to seven AZD1222 recipients were SARS-CoV-2 seropositive at baseline, limiting conclusions about previously exposed vaccinees. The 56-69-year group was small, and its depth increase did not reach significance, likely because of low power.

Concerning this clone itself: No antigen is known for it. There are no base qualities to consult, and no much larger clone falls within one base.

The CDR3 regions of human TCRbeta chains were analyzed by immunosequencing. In the paper's pipeline: TCRs in the repertoires were compared against a reference library of SARS-CoV-2-specific TCRs that had been generated with the MIRA antigen-specificity platform. Breadth was defined as the fraction of unique TCRs that were SARS-CoV-2-associated. Depth was defined as the fraction of total T cells that were SARS-CoV-2-associated. Each spike-specific TCR was assigned to its reactive spike region and to a CD4 or CD8 class using the MIRA data. Log10-transformed breadth and depth values were compared by one-way ANOVA with Sidak's multiple comparisons tests. Not all clones reach the TCRdb copy of this immuneACCESS table, which keeps in-frame sequences only. Checked studies attribute under half of the gap to unresolved V genes and leave the rest unexplained. For V, J and clone size, that table is used; D and trimming come from the DNA. The sample includes roughly 110,000 clones, with 70% to 90% observed a single time. Around 4.5% of the sample lies in the top ten.

Sample time point, as interpreted from the label and publication: about 28 days (+/-7) after the second vaccine dose. AZD1222 recipients given second doses at about 4 weeks or at about 12 weeks were pooled, since spike-specific TCR depth and breadth were not found to differ between the two schedules. Vaccinee samples came from UK trials COV001 and COV002, including a single-blind randomized controlled phase 2/3 trial of AZD1222 (ChAdOx1 nCoV-19) in healthy adults. For TCRbeta chain sequencing, PBMC samples from trial participants were taken at day 0 and at day 28 after the second dose. From its cysteine to its phenylalanine, the CDR3 spans 14 amino acids. Kept here is only the CDR3 DNA, which spans 42 bases and is read in frame from base 1. The germline V gene (reference sequence) specifies LGHDT as CDR1 and YNNKEL as CDR2. V sheds 2 bases and J sheds 3 bases, leaving 10 bases between their ends.

The sample consisted of peripheral blood, taken 28 days after the second AZD1222 dose. The origin of this receptor is an adult who received the AZD1222 COVID-19 vaccine. This receptor chain uses TRBV3-1 (or the pseudogene TRBV3-2) and TRBJ1-2, and the D gene may be TRBD1, 5 bases matching. The DNA reads TGTGCCAGCAGCCAATTAGGGGCATACTATGGCTACACCTTC. This translates into CASSQLGAYYGYTF.